One and the same sample provided the 28 T cell receptor beta chains below, sequenced in a study of response to subunit inactivated influenza vaccine. MiXCR, run by TCRdb on the RT-PCR reads, gives a single entry per CDR3 protein. The sample has roughly 520,000 distinct CDR3 sequences; roughly 23% are singletons. Here the sequenced sample was CD4+ T cells sorted from PBMCs, taken around 5 days after vaccination. The receptors derive from a man aged 50 to 59 who received an inactivated influenza vaccine.

Regarding this clonotype: An end of the junction does not agree with germline; a read error may underlie this. The V and J genes are TRBV20-1 and TRBJ2-2; TRBD2 matches 10 bases. The CDR3 length is 14 residues. Germline V gene data show CDR1 as DFQATT and CDR2 as SNEGSKA (reference sequence). CDR3 DNA: TGCAGTGCTTCGGGACTAGCGAACACCGGGGAGCTGGTTTTT. This translates into CSASGLANTGELVF.

The chain links TRBV4-1 to TRBJ2-2; TRBD2 aligns across 7 bases. V lost 5 bases to trimming and J lost 1 base; unmatched junction nucleotides: 7. The CDR3 runs to 16 residues. Germline V gives CDR1 MGHRA, CDR2 YSYEKL. The DNA for the CDR3 is TGCGCCAGCAGCGCCCTGGGGGGGGTGAACACCGGGGAGCTGTTTTTT. Translation: CASSALGGVNTGELFF.

This clonotype was detected only a few times. The V gene is TRBV9, the J gene TRBJ2-1, with 12 bases that match TRBD1. Unmatched junction bases numbered 9, after V lost 3 bases and J lost 8 bases. CDR3 size: 16 residues. The germline V gene has CDR1 SGDLS and CDR2 YYNGEE. CDR3 bases: TGTGCCAGCAGCGAGAGGGGACAGGGGGCCCGGGATGAGCAGTTCTTC. Its protein product is CASSERGQGARDEQFF.

The table lists this clonotype with many counts. The rearrangement uses TRBV6-6 and TRBJ2-1; 8 bases agree with TRBD2. The CDR3 is made up of 15 amino acids. Per the germline V gene, CDR1 is MNHNY and CDR2 is SVGAGI (reference sequence). The trim removed 6 bases at V and 7 bases at J, leaving 11 bases unmatched. The CDR3 region is CASSLGGLEKNEQFF. The CDR3 bases are TGTGCCAGCAGCCTGGGGGGACTAGAGAAAAATGAGCAGTTCTTC.

This clonotype was detected only a few times. The chain employs TRBV20-1 and TRBJ2-4; TRBD1 is a possible D gene (5 bases). Germline assignment: CDR1 DFQATT and CDR2 SNEGSKA (reference sequence). V was shortened by 3 bases and J by 0 bases, with 9 bases between the two germline ends. The CDR3 spans 14 residues. In DNA, the CDR3 is TGCAGTGCTAGGGACACATTAGCCAAAAACATTCAGTACTTC. This gives the protein CSARDTLAKNIQYF.

The gene calls are TRBV18 and TRBJ2-1; 7 bases are shared with TRBD1. The ends lost 6 bases at V and 2 bases at J; junction bases unmatched: 10. The CDR3 totals 16 residues. Germline V lookup: CDR1 KGHSH, CDR2 LQKENI. The CDR3 nucleotides read TGTGCCAGCTCCCCCACCAGACAGGGTGCCTACAATGAGCAGTTCTTC. Amino acids: CASSPTRQGAYNEQFF.

The genes are TRBV5-1 and TRBJ2-2; TRBD1 matches at 9 bases. The germline CDR1 and CDR2 sequences are SGHRS and YFSETQ. V lost 3 bases and J lost 7; bases outside the gene matches: 4. The CDR3 extends over 14 amino acids. The CDR3 here is CASSSTGGFGELFF. The CDR3 region has the DNA TGCGCCAGCAGCTCGACAGGGGGTTTCGGGGAGCTGTTTTTT.

The table lists this clonotype with many counts. CDR3 bases: TGCAGTGCCCCGAAGTGGGGGGATACGCAGTATTTT. As protein: CSAPKWGDTQYF. This sequence joins TRBV20-1 and TRBJ2-3; D is perhaps TRBD1 or TRBD2 (5 bases each). The V end lost 6 bases, the J end lost 6 bases, and 13 bases lay between the germline ends. The CDR3 totals 12 residues. The germline V gene has CDR1 DFQATT and CDR2 SNEGSKA (reference sequence).

In its sample, this clonotype was seen many times. V gene TRBV24-1 combines with J gene TRBJ2-2; D possibly matches TRBD1 or TRBD2 (5 bases each). Germline V gene sequence: CDR1 KGHDR, CDR2 SFDVKD. V lost 3 bases, J lost 5 bases, and 15 bases lay in between. The CDR3 sequence is 16 residues long. CDR3 sequence: CATSDARDRITGELFF. CDR3 nucleotides: TGTGCCACCAGTGATGCCCGGGACCGCATAACCGGGGAGCTGTTTTTT.

This clonotype has more than one count but fewer than ten. This chain connects TRBV7-2 to TRBJ1-2, with D maybe TRBD1 (6 bases). The V end was cut by 5 bases, the J end by 0 bases, with 16 bases between. Germline V gene data show CDR1 as SGHTA and CDR2 as FQGNSA. The CDR3 runs to 16 residues. Written as DNA, the CDR3 is TGTGCCAGCAGCCCCGGGCGACAGGCAGCTAACTATGGCTACACCTTC. Residues: CASSPGRQAANYGYTF. Full variable domain (outside the CDR3, taken from reference TRBV7-2 and TRBJ1-2): GAGVSQSPSNKVTEKGKDVELRCDPISGHTALYWYRQSLGQGLEFLIYFQGNSAPDKSGLPSDRFSAERTGGSVSTLTIQRTQQEDSAVYLCASSPGRQAANYGYTFGSGTRLTVV.

V gene TRBV12-5 combines with J gene TRBJ2-3; TRBD1 is a possible D gene (6 bases). The CDR3 contains 16 residues. Trimming shortened V by 1 base and J by 2 bases, and 13 bases separated the two germline ends. Germline CDR1 reads LGHNT; CDR2 reads FRNRAP. CDR3 DNA sequence: TGTGCTAGTGGTTTGGGGAAACAGGGAGTCACAGATACGCAGTATTTT. It codes for CASGLGKQGVTDTQYF.

The CDR3 bases are TGCGCCAGCAGCCAAGAATACGGCCGGACTGGTCTCGGTGAGCAGTTCTTC. Its protein is CASSQEYGRTGLGEQFF. The chain employs TRBV4-3 and TRBJ2-1, with TRBD2 as a possible D gene (5 bases). There are 17 residues in the CDR3. Germline V lookup: CDR1 LGHNA, CDR2 YSLEER. V dropped 0 bases and J dropped 9 bases, with 21 bases sitting between them.

This clonotype showed up just a few times. This CDR3 reads CASSLAGRGEQFF. CDR3 nucleotides: TGTGCCAGCAGCTTAGCCGGAAGGGGTGAGCAGTTCTTC. The chain uses TRBV7-2 and TRBJ2-1; maybe TRBD1 (5 bases). Looked up from germline, CDR1 is SGHTA and CDR2 is FQGNSA. V lost 0 bases, J lost 9 bases, and 9 bases lay in between. CDR3 size: 13 residues.

This clonotype was seen a few times. The rearrangement uses TRBV20-1 and TRBJ1-1; 7 bases are shared with TRBD1. CDR1 DFQATT and CDR2 SNEGSKA come from the germline V gene (reference sequence). V was pared by 3 bases and J by 0 bases, with 7 bases of the junction left unmatched. CDR3 size: 15 residues. Here the CDR3 reads CSASGDSRMNTEAFF. The CDR3 DNA follows: TGCAGTGCTAGCGGGGACAGCCGCATGAACACTGAAGCTTTCTTT.

The chain has TRBV2 and TRBJ2-2; tentatively, D is TRBD2 (6 bases). Trimming cost V 6 bases and J 0 bases, with 8 bases left between them. Germline V gives CDR1 SNHLY, CDR2 FYNNEI. The CDR3 is made up of 14 amino acids. The CDR3 reads CASRERANTGELFF. The CDR3, as DNA: TGTGCCAGCAGGGAGCGGGCGAACACCGGGGAGCTGTTTTTT.

This chain joins TRBV7-9 and TRBJ1-3; TRBD1 is a possible D gene (5 bases). The length of the CDR3 is 14 residues. V was shortened by 5 bases and J by 2 bases, with 10 bases between the two germline ends. The germline CDR1 and CDR2 sequences are SEHNR and FQNEAQ (reference sequence). The CDR3 sequence is CASSKGTTGNTIYF. In DNA form, the CDR3 reads TGTGCCAGCAGCAAGGGGACTACTGGAAACACCATATATTTT.

The chain recombines TRBV28 with TRBJ2-7; D is unresolved. Trimming removed 4 bases from V and 2 bases from J, with 18 bases in between. This CDR3 contains 16 residues. Germline V gene data show CDR1 as MDHEN and CDR2 as SYDVKM. CDR3: CASSSWADTRPYEQYF. As DNA, the CDR3 is TGTGCCAGCAGTTCATGGGCCGACACAAGACCCTACGAGCAGTACTTC.

The CDR3 DNA reads TGCAGTGCTCGGACAGGGGGCATTTTAACCGGGGAGCTGTTTTTT. Its protein is CSARTGGILTGELFF. V and J are TRBV20-1 and TRBJ2-2, with TRBD1 matching over 11 bases. The germline CDR1 and CDR2 sequences are DFQATT and SNEGSKA (reference sequence). J lost 5 bases, V lost 5 bases, and 7 bases had no gene match. The CDR3 has 15 amino acids.

This clonotype has just a few counts. V is TRBV20-1 and J is TRBJ1-5; D may be TRBD1 (5 bases). This CDR3 region has 13 residues. V shed 3 bases and J shed 4 bases, with 10 bases lying between them. In germline, CDR1 is DFQATT, CDR2 SNEGSKA (reference sequence). The CDR3 DNA is TGCAGTGCTAGTTCGACAGTGAATCAGCCCCAGCATTTT. Translation gives CSASSTVNQPQHF.

This clonotype was observed a handful of times. The rearrangement joins TRBV5-1 to TRBJ2-2, with 13 bases aligning to TRBD2. Trimming took 4 bases from V and 4 from J; bases not matched to a gene: 4. CDR3 length: 16 residues. From germline, CDR1 is SGHRS and CDR2 YFSETQ. CDR3 DNA sequence: TGCGCCAGCAGCCCCGGGACTAGCGGGGTCACCGGGGAGCTGTTTTTT. It is translated as CASSPGTSGVTGELFF.

The sample holds a few counts of this clonotype. The rearrangement joins TRBV6-2 or TRBV6-3 to TRBJ2-7; 7 nucleotides match TRBD2. The germline CDR1 and CDR2 sequences are MNHEY and SVGEGT. J was trimmed by 3 bases and V by 0 bases; bases with no gene match: 8. The CDR3 contains 16 residues. This CDR3 reads CASSYSLLAANYEQYF. Written as DNA, the CDR3 is TGTGCCAGCAGTTACTCTTTGCTAGCGGCCAACTACGAGCAGTACTTC.

This clonotype was detected a few times. The chain combines TRBV7-9 with TRBJ2-5; D gene unclear. The CDR3 spans 16 residues. The V and J ends lost 5 bases and 9 bases respectively, with 25 bases between them. CDR1 and CDR2 (germline): SEHNR, FQNEAQ (reference sequence). The CDR3 loop reads CASSPPFRTAIGSQYF. In DNA form, the CDR3 reads TGTGCCAGCAGCCCGCCCTTCCGGACGGCTATTGGGTCCCAGTACTTC.

CDR3 loop: CASSLGRGSNEQFF. DNA of the CDR3: TGCGCCAGCAGCTTGGGGCGGGGAAGCAATGAGCAGTTCTTC. The V gene is TRBV5-1, the J gene TRBJ2-1, with a possible D match to TRBD2 (6 bases). Trimming removed 0 bases from V and 6 bases from J, with 10 bases in between. Germline CDR1 and CDR2: SGHRS and YFSETQ. This CDR3 is 14 amino acids long.

This chain connects TRBV9 to TRBJ1-1, with D unresolved. Germline loops: CDR1 SGDLS, CDR2 YYNGEE. The V and J ends lost 0 bases and 0 bases respectively, with 6 bases between them. This CDR3 is 14 amino acids long. The CDR3 loop is CASSVAEMNTEAFF. For the CDR3, the DNA is TGTGCCAGCAGCGTAGCAGAGATGAACACTGAAGCTTTCTTT.

This rearrangement joins TRBV5-1 to TRBJ2-2; 7 nucleotides align to TRBD1. Looked up from germline, CDR1 is SGHRS and CDR2 is YFSETQ. V gave up 5 bases and J gave up 3 bases; unmatched junction bases: 7. The CDR3 has 15 amino acids. The CDR3 spells CASRNTGADTGELFF. The CDR3, as DNA: TGCGCCAGCAGGAATACAGGGGCTGACACCGGGGAGCTGTTTTTT.

CDR3 loop: CASSEYKAAGHFYNEQFF. The CDR3 coding sequence is TGTGCCAGCAGTGAATATAAAGCGGCGGGACACTTCTACAATGAGCAGTTCTTC. The rearrangement joins TRBV25-1 to TRBJ2-1; TRBD1 or TRBD2 may be the D gene (6 bases each). Between the trimmed V and J ends, which lost 0 bases and 3 bases, there was a span of 18 bases. Germline CDR1 and CDR2: MGHDK and SYGVNS. The CDR3 loop spans 18 amino acids.

The V gene is TRBV29-1, the J gene TRBJ1-2; no firm D call. V was pared by 2 bases and J by 2 bases, with 9 bases between. The CDR3 consists of 13 residues. Per the germline V gene, CDR1 is SQVTM and CDR2 is ANQGSEA. The CDR3 region is CSVEQTNNYGYTF. The CDR3 DNA sequence: TGCAGCGTTGAACAGACGAACAACTATGGCTACACCTTC.

This chain links TRBV20-1 with TRBJ2-5, with 10 nucleotides matching TRBD1. V shed 6 bases, J shed 2 bases, and the junction held 12 bases outside the gene matches. Germline assignment: CDR1 DFQATT and CDR2 SNEGSKA (reference sequence). This CDR3 has 16 amino acids. CDR3 sequence reads: CSASGDRGRGQETQYF. The CDR3 DNA reads as TGCAGTGCCAGCGGGGACAGGGGACGTGGGCAAGAGACCCAGTACTTC.